These 13 T cell receptor beta chains were all obtained from the same sample, sequenced in a study of control samples from healthy donors and cancer patients (dated by TCRdb to the early 2020s). The receptor library was made with the immunoSEQ multiplex PCR assay. As stored in TCRdb, this immuneACCESS dataset retains in-frame rearrangements with V and J assigned. A fraction of the clones does not appear; measured against another copy, unresolved V genes explain less than half of the discrepancy, and the remainder lacks a known reason. This sample has some 130,000 clones in its table, and approximately 95% of those were observed once. The ten top clones hold 3.6% of the sample. Material for sequencing was blood. The receptors originated from a man under 40 in good health.

The chain has TRBV5-1 and TRBJ1-1, with D possibly being TRBD1 (6 bases). Trimming removed 3 bases at V and 0 bases at J, with 21 bases between. The CDR3 length is 18 residues. Germline V CDR1 and CDR2: SGHRS, YFSETQ. CDR3 region: CASSSLAGDGPMNTEAFF. CDR3 in DNA: TGCGCCAGCAGCTCCCTAGCAGGGGACGGACCTATGAACACTGAAGCTTTCTTT.

The genes are TRBV14 and TRBJ1-2; 9 nucleotides agree with TRBD1. The CDR3 sequence is 15 residues long. CDR1 and CDR2 from the germline V gene are SGHDN and FVKESK. Trimming removed 3 bases from V and 5 bases from J; junction bases left unmatched: 7. The CDR3 sequence: CASSQGQGILYGYTF. The CDR3 DNA follows: TGTGCCAGCAGCCAGGGACAGGGAATACTTTATGGCTACACCTTC.

The V and J genes are TRBV6-5 and TRBJ2-3; 7 positions agree with TRBD2. The CDR3 consists of 16 residues. Trimming removed 2 bases from V and 1 base from J; junction bases left unmatched: 6. Germline V gene lookup returns CDR1 MNHEY and CDR2 SVGAGI. The CDR3 sequence: CASSYRGAGGTDTQYF. The DNA of the CDR3 is TGTGCCAGCAGTTACCGAGGGGCGGGGGGCACAGATACGCAGTATTTT.

This clone has a single count. V and J are TRBV3-1 (or the pseudogene TRBV3-2) and TRBJ1-1; D is possibly TRBD1 (6 bases). Deletions cut 4 bases from V and 0 bases from J, with 9 bases between. The CDR3 runs to 14 residues. CDR1 and CDR2 from the germline V gene are LGHDT and YNNKEL (reference sequence). CDR3 in DNA: TGTGCCAGCAGCCCCTACAGGGTGAACACTGAAGCTTTCTTT. It yields the protein CASSPYRVNTEAFF.

This clone is a singleton in its sample. The rearrangement uses TRBV27 and TRBJ2-7; no firm D call. This CDR3 is 13 amino acids long. Germline V CDR1 and CDR2: MNHEY, SMNVEV (reference sequence). The V end lost 0 bases, the J end lost 5 bases, and 8 bases lay between the germline ends. The CDR3 DNA reads TGTGCCAGCAGTTTATCATACCCCAACGAGCAGTACTTC. This gives the protein CASSLSYPNEQYF.

The rearrangement joins TRBV27 to TRBJ1-3, with D perhaps matching TRBD1 (6 bases). Deletions cut 4 bases from V and 0 bases from J, with 16 bases between. From germline, CDR1 is MNHEY and CDR2 SMNVEV (reference sequence). This CDR3 contains 17 residues. The CDR3 nucleotides read TGTGCCAGCAGTTCCCCCACAGGGAAGTCCTCTGGAAACACCATATATTTT. It specifies CASSSPTGKSSGNTIYF.

The V gene is TRBV19, the J gene TRBJ2-3; TRBD1 is a possible D gene (5 bases). V lost 3 bases, J lost 3 bases, and 10 bases lay in between. This CDR3 spans 14 amino acids. Germline CDR1 LNHDA, CDR2 SQIVND (reference sequence). The DNA for the CDR3 is TGTGCCAGTAGTATTAGACAGCCAACAGATACGCAGTATTTT. This gives the protein CASSIRQPTDTQYF.

The rearrangement joins TRBV5-1 to TRBJ1-3, with a possible D match to TRBD1 (6 bases). The CDR3 totals 15 residues. Germline V gene sequence: CDR1 SGHRS, CDR2 YFSETQ. V was pared by 4 bases and J by 0 bases, with 11 bases between. The CDR3 nucleotides read TGCGCCAGCAGCCCACGGACAGACTCTGGAAACACCATATATTTT. Protein: CASSPRTDSGNTIYF.

The rearrangement links TRBV3-1 (or the pseudogene TRBV3-2) to TRBJ2-4; possible D gene TRBD2, 6 bases. The length of the CDR3 is 18 residues. The V gene lost 4 bases and the J gene lost 2 bases, with 21 bases spanning the gap. Germline V lookup: CDR1 LGHDT, CDR2 YNNKEL (reference sequence). The CDR3 here is CASSREIQGGMTKNIQYF. The CDR3 DNA follows: TGTGCCAGCAGCCGCGAAATCCAGGGCGGGATGACCAAAAACATTCAGTACTTC.

The chain links TRBV12-3 or TRBV12-4 to TRBJ1-1, with 10 bases matching TRBD1. The J segment lost 9 bases and the V segment lost 3 bases, leaving 1 base of the junction unmatched. CDR3 length: 12 residues. In nucleotides, the CDR3 is TGTGCCAGCAGTTTGACAGGGGGCAAAGCTTTCTTT. As protein: CASSLTGGKAFF.

This clone was detected once. The V gene is TRBV6-5, the J gene TRBJ1-1, with D possibly TRBD1 on 5 matching bases. CDR1 and CDR2 from the germline V gene are MNHEY and SVGAGI. The CDR3 runs to 13 residues. The V end was cut by 9 bases, the J end by 6 bases, with 17 bases between. The CDR3 coding sequence is TGTGCCAGTTGGACACCAACTGGCGCTGAAGCTTTCTTT. Translated, it gives CASWTPTGAEAFF.

V gene TRBV29-1 combines with J gene TRBJ2-3, with D maybe TRBD2 (6 bases). CDR1 is SQVTM and CDR2 is ANQGSEA in the germline V gene. Trimming took off 4 bases at V and 3 bases at J, with 14 bases between the two ends. This CDR3 is 14 amino acids long. This chain's CDR3 is CSVVPSGGTDTQYF. The CDR3 DNA follows: TGCAGCGTTGTGCCCTCCGGGGGTACAGATACGCAGTATTTT.

This chain connects TRBV5-5 to TRBJ1-4; D might be TRBD1 (6 bases). Germline CDR1 reads SGHKS; CDR2 reads YYEKEE (reference sequence). The CDR3 contains 15 residues. The germline V and J ends were trimmed by 1 base and 7 bases, with 14 bases remaining between them. CDR3 loop: CASSLIGGSGEKLFF. CDR3 nucleotide sequence: TGTGCCAGCAGCTTGATCGGGGGCAGCGGTGAAAAACTGTTTTTT.